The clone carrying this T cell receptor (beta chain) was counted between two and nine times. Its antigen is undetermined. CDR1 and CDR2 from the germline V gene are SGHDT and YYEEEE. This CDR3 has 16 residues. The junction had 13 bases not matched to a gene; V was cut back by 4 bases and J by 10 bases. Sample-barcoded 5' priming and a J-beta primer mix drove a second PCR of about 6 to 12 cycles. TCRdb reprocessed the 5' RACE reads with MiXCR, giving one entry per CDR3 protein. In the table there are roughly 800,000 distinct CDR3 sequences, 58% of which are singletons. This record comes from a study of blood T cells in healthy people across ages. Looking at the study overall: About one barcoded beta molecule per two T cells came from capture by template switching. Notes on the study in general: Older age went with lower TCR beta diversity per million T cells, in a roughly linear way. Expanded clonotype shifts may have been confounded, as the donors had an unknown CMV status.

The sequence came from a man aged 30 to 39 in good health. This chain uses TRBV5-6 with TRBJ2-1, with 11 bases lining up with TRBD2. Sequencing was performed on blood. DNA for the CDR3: TGTGCCAGCAGCGGTCTGGGACTAGCGGAGGTCGGCGAGCAGTTCTTC. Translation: CASSGLGLAEVGEQFF.